This T cell receptor (beta chain) is from a study of cytomegalovirus exposure and HLA in healthy donors. General study points: It was likely that a cluster of highly shared sequence variants was a sequencing artifact. In a later analysis, donors in an Asian-associated ancestry cluster reportedly had fewer N-insertions in productive TCRs than the cohort mean. 87-base-pair reads could not separate some V segments, including TRBV6-2 and TRBV6-3. A later analysis found that most CMV-associated TCR beta chains appeared HLA-restricted.

This clone showed up just once. What it binds is not known. Use of 60 Vbeta and 13 Jbeta primers characterized the PCR. Profiled with immunoSEQ multiplex PCR; TCRdb holds only in-frame clones, not every one. The table has around 100,000 clones, 70% to 80% seen once; the top ten hold approximately 3%. CDR3 length: 13 amino acids. V dropped 0 bases and J dropped 3 bases, with 4 bases sitting between them. The germline gives CDR1 SGHNT, CDR2 YYREEE (reference sequence). Sample: PBMCs. The receptor was isolated from a woman aged 40 to 50 in good health and CMV-seronegative. The chain is built from TRBV5-4 and TRBJ2-1; the D is unclear. The CDR3 is CASSLVLYNEQFF. The CDR3 nucleotides are TGTGCCAGCAGCTTGGTTCTCTACAATGAGCAGTTCTTC.